This entry features one T cell receptor beta chain sequence. In the study's own analysis: Estimation of nucleated cell counts relied on the amplification of reference gene primers. Here immunoSEQ multiplex PCR was the method, and the copy in TCRdb shows in-frame clones only, minus some. The DNA gave D and trimming, while V, J and clone size come from that table. Of about 150,000 clones detected, 76% appear once; the ten largest clones hold roughly 3.7%. This entry is derived from a study of blood T cell repertoires in COVID-19. Turning to the study itself: T cells, B-cell-depleted T cells, or PBMCs provided the cDNA or gDNA that served as material.

V was clipped by 4 bases and J by 7 bases; unmatched bases: 9. Germline V gives CDR1 SQVTM, CDR2 ANQGSEA. This CDR3 is 13 amino acids long. Sequences were obtained from peripheral blood. The chain combines TRBV29-1 with TRBJ2-7; TRBD2 matches 8 bases. This clonotype was sampled from a woman of 80 years or more with acute or convalescent COVID-19. CDR3 protein: CSVAGLDPGEQYF. Written as DNA, the CDR3 is TGCAGCGTTGCGGGACTAGACCCTGGAGAGCAGTACTTC.